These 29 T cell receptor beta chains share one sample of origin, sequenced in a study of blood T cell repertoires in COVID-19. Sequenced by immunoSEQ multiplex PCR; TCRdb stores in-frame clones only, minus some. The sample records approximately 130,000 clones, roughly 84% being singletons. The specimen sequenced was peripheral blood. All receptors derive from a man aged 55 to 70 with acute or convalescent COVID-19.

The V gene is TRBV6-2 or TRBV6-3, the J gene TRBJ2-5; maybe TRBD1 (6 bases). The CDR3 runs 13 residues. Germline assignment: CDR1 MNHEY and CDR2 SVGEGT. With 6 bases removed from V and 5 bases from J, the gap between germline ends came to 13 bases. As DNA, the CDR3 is TGTGCCAGCAGCGGTGGGGGCAGGGAGACCCAGTACTTC. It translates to CASSGGGRETQYF.

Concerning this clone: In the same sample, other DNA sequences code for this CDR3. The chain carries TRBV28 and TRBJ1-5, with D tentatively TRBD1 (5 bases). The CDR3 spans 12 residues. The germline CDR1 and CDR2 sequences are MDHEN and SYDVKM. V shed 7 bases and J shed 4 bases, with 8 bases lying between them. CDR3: CASIGGNQPQHF. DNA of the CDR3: TGTGCCAGCATCGGGGGGAATCAGCCCCAGCATTTT.

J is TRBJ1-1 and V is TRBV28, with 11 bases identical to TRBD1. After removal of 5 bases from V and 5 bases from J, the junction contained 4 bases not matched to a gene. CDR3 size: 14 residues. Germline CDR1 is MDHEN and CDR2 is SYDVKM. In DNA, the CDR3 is TGTGCCAGCAGTGGGACAGGGGGAAGAACTGAAGCTTTCTTT. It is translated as CASSGTGGRTEAFF.

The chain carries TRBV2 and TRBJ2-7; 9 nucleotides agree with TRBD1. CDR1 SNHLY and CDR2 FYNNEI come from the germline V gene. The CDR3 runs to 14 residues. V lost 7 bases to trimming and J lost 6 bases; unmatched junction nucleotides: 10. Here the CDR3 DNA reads TGTGCCAGCACGGGACAGGGACAAATCAGCGAGCAGTACTTC. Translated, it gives CASTGQGQISEQYF.

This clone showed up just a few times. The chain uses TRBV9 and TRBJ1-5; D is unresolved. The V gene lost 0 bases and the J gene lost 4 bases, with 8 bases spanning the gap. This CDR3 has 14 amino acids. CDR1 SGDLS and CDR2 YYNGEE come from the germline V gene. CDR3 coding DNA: TGTGCCAGCAGCGTAGGCGGGGAGAATCAGCCCCAGCATTTT. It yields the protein CASSVGGENQPQHF.

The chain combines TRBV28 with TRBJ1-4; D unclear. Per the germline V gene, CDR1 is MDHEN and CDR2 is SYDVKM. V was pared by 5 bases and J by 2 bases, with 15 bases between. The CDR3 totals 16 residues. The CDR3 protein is CASSPPGRPTNEKLFF. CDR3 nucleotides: TGTGCCAGCAGTCCCCCCGGCAGGCCCACTAATGAAAAACTGTTTTTT.

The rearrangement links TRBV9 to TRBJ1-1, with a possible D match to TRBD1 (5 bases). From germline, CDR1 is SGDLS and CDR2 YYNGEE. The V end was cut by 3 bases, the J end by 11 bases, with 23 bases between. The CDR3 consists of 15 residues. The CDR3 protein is CASSGGLGGGESAFF. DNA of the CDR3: TGTGCCAGCAGCGGCGGCCTCGGCGGGGGGGAGTCGGCTTTCTTT.

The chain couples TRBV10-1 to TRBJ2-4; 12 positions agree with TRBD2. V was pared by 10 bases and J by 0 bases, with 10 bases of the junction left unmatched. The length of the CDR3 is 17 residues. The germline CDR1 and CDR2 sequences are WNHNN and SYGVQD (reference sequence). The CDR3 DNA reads TGCGCCATCTCTAGCGGGAGGGCCCTCGGAGCCAAAAACATTCAGTACTTC. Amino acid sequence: CAISSGRALGAKNIQYF.

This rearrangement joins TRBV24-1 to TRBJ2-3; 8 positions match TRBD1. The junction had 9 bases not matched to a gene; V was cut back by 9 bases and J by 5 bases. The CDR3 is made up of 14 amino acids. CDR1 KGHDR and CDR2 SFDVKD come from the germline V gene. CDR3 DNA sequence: TGTGCCACCGCCCCCGGACAGGGCGAAGATACGCAGTATTTT. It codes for CATAPGQGEDTQYF.

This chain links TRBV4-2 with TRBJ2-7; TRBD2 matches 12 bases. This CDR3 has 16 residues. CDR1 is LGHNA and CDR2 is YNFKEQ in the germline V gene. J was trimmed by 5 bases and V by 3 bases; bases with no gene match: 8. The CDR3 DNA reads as TGTGCCAGCAGCCAGGAAAAGACTAGCGGGAGAGACGAGCAGTACTTC. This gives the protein CASSQEKTSGRDEQYF.

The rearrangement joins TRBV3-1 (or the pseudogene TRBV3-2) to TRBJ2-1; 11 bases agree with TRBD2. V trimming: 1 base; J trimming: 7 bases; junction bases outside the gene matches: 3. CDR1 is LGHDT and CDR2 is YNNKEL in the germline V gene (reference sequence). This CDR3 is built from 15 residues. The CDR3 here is CASSQGLAGRNEQFF. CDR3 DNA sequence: TGTGCCAGCAGCCAAGGACTAGCGGGAAGGAATGAGCAGTTCTTC.

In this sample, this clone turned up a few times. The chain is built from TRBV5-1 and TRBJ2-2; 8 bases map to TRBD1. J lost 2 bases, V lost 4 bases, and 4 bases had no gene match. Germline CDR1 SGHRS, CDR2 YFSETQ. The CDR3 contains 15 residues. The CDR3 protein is CASSRGQGNTGELFF. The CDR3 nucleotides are TGCGCCAGCAGCCGTGGACAGGGCAACACCGGGGAGCTGTTTTTT. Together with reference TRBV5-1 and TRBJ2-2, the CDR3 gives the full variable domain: KAGVTQTPRYLIKTRGQQVTLSCSPISGHRSVSWYQQTPGQGLQFLFEYFSETQRNKGNFPGRFSGRQFSNSRSEMNVSTLELGDSALYLCASSRGQGNTGELFFGEGSRLTVL.

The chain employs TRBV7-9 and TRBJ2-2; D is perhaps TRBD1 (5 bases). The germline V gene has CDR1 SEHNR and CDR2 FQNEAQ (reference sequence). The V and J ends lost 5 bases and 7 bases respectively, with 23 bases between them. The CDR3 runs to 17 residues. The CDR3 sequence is CASSPSGGTNRGGELFF. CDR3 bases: TGTGCCAGCAGCCCAAGTGGCGGTACTAATAGGGGCGGGGAGCTGTTTTTT.

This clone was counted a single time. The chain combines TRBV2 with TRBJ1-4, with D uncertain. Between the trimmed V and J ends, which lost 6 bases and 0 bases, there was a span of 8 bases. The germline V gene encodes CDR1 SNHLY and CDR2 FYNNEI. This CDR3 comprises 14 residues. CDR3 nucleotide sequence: TGTGCCAGCAGCCCCACTGCAACTAATGAAAAACTGTTTTTT. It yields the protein CASSPTATNEKLFF.

The chain's CDR3 is CASSLSGRSTDTQYF. CDR3 sequence (DNA): TGTGCCAGCAGTCTTAGCGGGAGGAGCACAGATACGCAGTATTTT. The rearrangement uses TRBV7-6 and TRBJ2-3, with 10 bases identical to TRBD2. The CDR3 spans 15 residues. Germline-derived CDR1 and CDR2 are SGHVS and FNYEAQ. Trimming took 6 bases from V and 0 from J; bases not matched to a gene: 3.

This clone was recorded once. The CDR3 DNA follows: TGTGCCAGCAGACGCACAGGGGCAGGGTACGAGCAGTACTTC. Residues: CASRRTGAGYEQYF. This chain connects TRBV28 to TRBJ2-7; 7 bases align to TRBD1. The CDR3 has 14 amino acids. The germline CDR1 and CDR2 sequences are MDHEN and SYDVKM. J was trimmed by 4 bases and V by 6 bases; bases with no gene match: 9. Together with reference TRBV28 and TRBJ2-7, the CDR3 gives the full variable domain: DVKVTQSSRYLVKRTGEKVFLECVQDMDHENMFWYRQDPGLGLRLIYFSYDVKMKEKGDIPEGYSVSREKKERFSLILESASTNQTSMYLCASRRTGAGYEQYFGPGTRLTVT.

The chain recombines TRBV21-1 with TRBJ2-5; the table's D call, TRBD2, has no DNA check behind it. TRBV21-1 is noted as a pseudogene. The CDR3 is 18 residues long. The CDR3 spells CASGIPGFSGPTQETQYF. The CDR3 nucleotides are TGTGCCAGCGGTATACCGGGGTTCAGTGGCCCCACTCAAGAGACCCAGTACTTC.

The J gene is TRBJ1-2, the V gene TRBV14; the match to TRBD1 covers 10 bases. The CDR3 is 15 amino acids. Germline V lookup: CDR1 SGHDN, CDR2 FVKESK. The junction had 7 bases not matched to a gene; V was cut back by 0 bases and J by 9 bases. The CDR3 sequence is CASSQETGGKVSYTF. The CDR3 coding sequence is TGTGCCAGCAGCCAAGAGACAGGGGGCAAGGTAAGCTACACCTTC.

The chain's CDR3 is CASSLSGTTYEQYF. CDR3 DNA sequence: TGTGCCAGCAGCTTAAGCGGGACTACCTACGAGCAGTACTTC. The chain combines TRBV7-9 with TRBJ2-7, with 7 nucleotides matching TRBD2. Germline V CDR1 and CDR2: SEHNR, FQNEAQ (reference sequence). The CDR3 consists of 14 residues. Trimming removed 2 bases from V and 2 bases from J; junction bases left unmatched: 3.

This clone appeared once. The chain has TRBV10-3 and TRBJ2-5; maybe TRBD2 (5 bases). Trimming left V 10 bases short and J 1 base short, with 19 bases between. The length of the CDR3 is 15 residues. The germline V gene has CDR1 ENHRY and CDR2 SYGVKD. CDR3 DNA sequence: TGTGCCACTTCTACAACGGGGTTGGGCCAAGAGACCCAGTACTTC. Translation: CATSTTGLGQETQYF.

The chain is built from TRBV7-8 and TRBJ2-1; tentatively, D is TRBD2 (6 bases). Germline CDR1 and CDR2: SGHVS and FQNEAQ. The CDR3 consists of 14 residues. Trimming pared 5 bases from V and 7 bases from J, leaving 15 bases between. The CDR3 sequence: CASSRLSGSNEQFF. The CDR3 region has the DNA TGTGCCAGCAGCCGACTGAGCGGGTCTAATGAGCAGTTCTTC.

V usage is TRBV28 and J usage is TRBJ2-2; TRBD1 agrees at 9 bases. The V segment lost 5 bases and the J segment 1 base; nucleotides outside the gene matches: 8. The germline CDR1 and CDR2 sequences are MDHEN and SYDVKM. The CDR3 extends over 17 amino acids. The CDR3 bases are TGTGCCAGCAGTCCAGGAGCGGGACAGGGGAACACCGGGGAGCTGTTTTTT. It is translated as CASSPGAGQGNTGELFF.

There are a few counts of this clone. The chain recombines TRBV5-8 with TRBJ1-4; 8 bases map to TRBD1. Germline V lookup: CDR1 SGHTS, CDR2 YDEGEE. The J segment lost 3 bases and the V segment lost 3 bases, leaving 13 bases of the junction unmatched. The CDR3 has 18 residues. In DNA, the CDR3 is TGTGCCAGCAGCTATAGGGGCAGGGGGCGAACGGCTAATGAAAAACTGTTTTTT. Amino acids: CASSYRGRGRTANEKLFF. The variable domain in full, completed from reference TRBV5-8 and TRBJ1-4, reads EAGVTQSPTHLIKTRGQQATLRCSPISGHTSVYWYQQALGLGLQFLLWYDEGEERNRGNFPPRFSGRQFPNYSSELNVNALELEDSALYLCASSYRGRGRTANEKLFFGSGTQLSVL.

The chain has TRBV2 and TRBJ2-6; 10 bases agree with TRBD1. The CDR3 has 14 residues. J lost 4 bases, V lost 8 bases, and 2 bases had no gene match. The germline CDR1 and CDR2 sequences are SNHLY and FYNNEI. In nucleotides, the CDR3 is TGTGCCAGCCGACAGGGGGCCGGGGCCAACGTCCTGACTTTC. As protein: CASRQGAGANVLTF. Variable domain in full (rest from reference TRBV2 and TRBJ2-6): EPEVTQTPSHQVTQMGQEVILRCVPISNHLYFYWYRQILGQKVEFLVSFYNNEISEKSEIFDDQFSVERPDGSNFTLKIRSTKLEDSAMYFCASRQGAGANVLTFGAGSRLTVL.

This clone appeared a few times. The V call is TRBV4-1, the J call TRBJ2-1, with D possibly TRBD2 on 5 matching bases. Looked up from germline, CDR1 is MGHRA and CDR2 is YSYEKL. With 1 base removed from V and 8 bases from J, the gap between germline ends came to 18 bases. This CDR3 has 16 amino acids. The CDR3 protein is CASSQGSISPGDEQFF. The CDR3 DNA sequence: TGCGCCAGCAGCCAAGGGTCGATAAGCCCCGGGGATGAGCAGTTCTTC.

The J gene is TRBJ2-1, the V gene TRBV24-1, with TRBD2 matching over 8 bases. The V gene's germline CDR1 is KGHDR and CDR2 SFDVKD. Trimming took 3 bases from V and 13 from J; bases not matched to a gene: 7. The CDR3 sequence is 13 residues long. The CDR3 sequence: CATSDAPGGEQFF. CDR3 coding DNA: TGTGCCACCAGTGATGCTCCGGGAGGGGAACAGTTCTTC.

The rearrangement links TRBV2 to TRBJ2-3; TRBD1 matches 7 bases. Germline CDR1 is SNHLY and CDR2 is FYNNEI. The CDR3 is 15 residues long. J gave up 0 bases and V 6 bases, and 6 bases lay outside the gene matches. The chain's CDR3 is CASSPDRASTDTQYF. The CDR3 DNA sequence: TGTGCCAGCAGCCCCGACAGGGCGAGCACAGATACGCAGTATTTT.

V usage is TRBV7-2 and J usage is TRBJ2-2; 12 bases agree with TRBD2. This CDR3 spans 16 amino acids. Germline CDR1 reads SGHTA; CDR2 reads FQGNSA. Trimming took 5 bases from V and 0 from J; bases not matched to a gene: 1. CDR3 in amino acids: CASSRTSGTNTGELFF. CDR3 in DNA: TGTGCCAGCAGCCGGACTAGCGGGACGAACACCGGGGAGCTGTTTTTT.

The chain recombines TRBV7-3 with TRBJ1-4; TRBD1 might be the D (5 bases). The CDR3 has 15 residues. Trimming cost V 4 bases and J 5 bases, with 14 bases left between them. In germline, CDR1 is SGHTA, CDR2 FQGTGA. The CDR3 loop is CASSSDRQRNEKLFF. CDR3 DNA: TGTGCCAGCAGCTCCGACAGACAGAGGAATGAAAAACTGTTTTTT.